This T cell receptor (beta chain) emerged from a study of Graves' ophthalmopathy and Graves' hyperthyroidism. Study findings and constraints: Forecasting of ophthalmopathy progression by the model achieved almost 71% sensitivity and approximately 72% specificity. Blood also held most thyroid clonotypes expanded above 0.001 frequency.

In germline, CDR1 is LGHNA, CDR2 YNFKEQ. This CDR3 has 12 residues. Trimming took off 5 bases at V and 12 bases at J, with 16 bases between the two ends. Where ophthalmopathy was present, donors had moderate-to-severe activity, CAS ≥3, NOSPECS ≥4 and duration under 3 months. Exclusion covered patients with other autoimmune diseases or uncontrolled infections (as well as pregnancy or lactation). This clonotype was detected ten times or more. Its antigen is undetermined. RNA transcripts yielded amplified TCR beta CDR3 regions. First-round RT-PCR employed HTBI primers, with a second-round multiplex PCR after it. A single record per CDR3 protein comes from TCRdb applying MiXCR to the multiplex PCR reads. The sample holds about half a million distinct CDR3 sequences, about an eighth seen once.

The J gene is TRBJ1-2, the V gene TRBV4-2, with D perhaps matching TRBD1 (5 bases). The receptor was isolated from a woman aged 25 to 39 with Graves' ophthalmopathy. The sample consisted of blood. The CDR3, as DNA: TGTGCCAGCAGCGCCGGGGGTACAGGCAACACCTTC. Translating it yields CASSAGGTGNTF.